The T cell receptor (beta chain) described here comes from a study of human T cells and chemical hapten exposure. This clonotype was seen a few times. Germline CDR1 is SEHNR and CDR2 is FQNEAQ (reference sequence). The CDR3 is 16 amino acids. Germline trimming cut 4 bases from V and 2 bases from J; bases unmatched to any gene: 7. TCRdb used MiXCR to reprocess the RACE reads, holding one entry per CDR3 protein. The sample includes 85,000 to 95,000 distinct CDR3 sequences, about 8.6% of them seen just once. Time point specified: healthy volunteer bleed at 2 weeks. Blood, whole and unfractionated, served as the source for total RNA extraction.

This receptor was taken from a female donor in good health. Some clones in this sample may be carry-over from other donors' samples. Sequencing was done on a sample of whole blood. V is TRBV7-9 and J is TRBJ2-7; 11 nucleotides agree with TRBD2. CDR3 in DNA: TGTGCCAGCAGCTCCTCTAGCGGGAGGTCAACCTACGAGCAGTACTTC. Translated: CASSSSSGRSTYEQYF.